These T cell receptor beta chains were read from a single sample in a study of blood T cell repertoires in COVID-19. TCRdb's copy holds only in-frame clones and misses some; the assay was immunoSEQ multiplex PCR. The sample has tens of thousands of clones, under 90% seen once. Sequenced: peripheral blood. The origin of the receptors is a man older than 75 with acute or convalescent COVID-19. CDR3s include the opening cysteine and the closing phenylalanine or tryptophan. D genes are given only for firm matches. Clone size is given for some rows only: seen once, a few or many times, or a class if the clone is expanded.

j_gene,v_gene,d_gene,abundance,CDR3nt,CDR3aa
TRBJ2-7,TRBV27,TRBD1,.,TGTGCCAGCAGTTTTTGGGACAGAACCTACGAGCAGTACTTC,CASSFWDRTYEQYF
TRBJ2-5,TRBV5-4,.,once,TGTGCCAGCAGCGGGAGGGGGGGGCAAGAGACCCAGTACTTC,CASSGRGGQETQYF
TRBJ1-1,TRBV27,.,.,TGTGCCAGCAGCCGGGACATGAACACTGAAGCTTTCTTT,CASSRDMNTEAFF
TRBJ2-4,TRBV7-2,TRBD2,.,TGTGCCAGCAGCTTAGCCCGGGAGGGCCGGAACATTCAGTACTTC,CASSLAREGRNIQYF
TRBJ2-7,TRBV7-9,TRBD1,.,TGTGCCAGCAGCTCTCTCTCCCTCCGGACAGGGGGCACCTACGAGCAGTACTTC,CASSSLSLRTGGTYEQYF
TRBJ2-1,TRBV14,.,.,TGTGCCAGCAGCCAAGGGGAGTTGAATGAGCAGTTCTTC,CASSQGELNEQFF
TRBJ1-1,TRBV27,TRBD1,.,TGTGCCAGCAGTCTCGGGACAGGGGGAAGACGGACTGAAGCTTTCTTT,CASSLGTGGRRTEAFF
TRBJ2-7,TRBV30,.,.,TGTGCCTGGAGGGAGCGAGCCAGTTTTGCCTACGAGCAGTACTTC,CAWRERASFAYEQYF
TRBJ1-4,TRBV3-1/TRBV3-2,TRBD1,.,TGTGCCAGCACCCTAGAGGGGGCGATGATGAAAAACTGTGTTGATGAAAAACTGTTTTTT,CASTLEGAMMKNCVDEKLFF
TRBJ1-5,TRBV5-6,.,.,TGTGCCAGCAGCTTGCGGGGGGCCAGCAATCAGCCCCAGCATTTT,CASSLRGASNQPQHF
TRBJ1-4,TRBV7-3,.,.,TGTGCCAGCAGCCGTTTAGCGGGGGAAAAACTGTTTTTT,CASSRLAGEKLFF
TRBJ2-1,TRBV5-1,TRBD2,.,TGCGCCAGCAGCTCAGGGACTAGCGGGAGAATGTACAATGAGCAGTTCTTC,CASSSGTSGRMYNEQFF
TRBJ1-4,TRBV3-1/TRBV3-2,TRBD1,.,TGTGCCAGCAGCCGGTCGACAGGGTCAAGAGAAAAACTGTTTTTT,CASSRSTGSREKLFF
TRBJ2-1,TRBV19,TRBD2,.,TGTGCCAGTAGTATAGACGGGACTAGCGGGATGGGTAGGATCGGTGAGCAGTTCTTC,CASSIDGTSGMGRIGEQFF
TRBJ2-3,TRBV7-2,.,.,TGTGCCAGCAGCTTCGGTTCTATCACAGATACGCAGTATTTT,CASSFGSITDTQYF
TRBJ2-4,TRBV18,.,.,TGTGCCAGCTCACCATACACATCGCTAGCCAAAAACATTCAGTACTTC,CASSPYTSLAKNIQYF
TRBJ2-2,TRBV7-3,TRBD2,.,TGTGCCAGCAGCGATTCCGGGACTAGAGGGGCCGGGGAGCTGTTTTTT,CASSDSGTRGAGELFF
TRBJ2-7,TRBV7-8,.,.,TGTGCCAGCAGCCGAGGAGGGCCCCTCTTCGGATACGAGCAGTACTTC,CASSRGGPLFGYEQYF
TRBJ2-1,TRBV9,.,.,TGTGCCAGCAGCGCATCGGGATATTCCTACAATGAGCAGTTCTTC,CASSASGYSYNEQFF
TRBJ2-5,TRBV7-7,TRBD1,.,TGTGCTAGCAGCTCCAACCCCCCAGGGGGCGCTGGAACAGAGACCCAGTACTTC,CASSSNPPGGAGTETQYF
TRBJ1-5,TRBV6-5,.,.,TGTGCCAGCAATAGTCGACAGGTCCTTCATCAGCCCCAGCATTTT,CASNSRQVLHQPQHF
TRBJ2-3,TRBV2,TRBD2,.,TGTGCCAGCATGCCACTAGGGACTAGCGGGAGTCCAGATACGCAGTATTTT,CASMPLGTSGSPDTQYF
TRBJ2-7,TRBV7-2,.,.,TGTGCCAGCAGCTTAGAATTCAACTACGAGCAGTACTTC,CASSLEFNYEQYF
TRBJ2-1,TRBV3-1/TRBV3-2,TRBD2,.,TGTGCCAGCAGCCAAGATAGGTTGGGACTAGCGGATGAGCAGTTCTTC,CASSQDRLGLADEQFF
TRBJ2-5,TRBV29-1,TRBD1,.,TGCAGCGTTGAGACAGGGGTAGAGACCCAGTACTTC,CSVETGVETQYF